This T cell receptor (beta chain) was documented in a study of cytomegalovirus exposure and HLA in healthy donors. Study details: Previous work identified 120 million or so unique TCR beta sequences from around 170 million T cells.

General observations from the study: Presence/absence results assume similar sequencing depth per donor, which may not hold. Excluded were some V segments that proved indistinguishable, including TRBV6-2 and TRBV6-3. A later analysis revealed that TCR association rates differed between HLA loci, peaking at DRB1 and bottoming out at HLA-C.

PCR was performed using 60 Vbeta and 13 Jbeta primers. Profiling relied on immunoSEQ multiplex PCR, and the TCRdb table lists in-frame clones only, not all of them. The table records under 170,000 clones, roughly 77% of them present only once. Germline loops: CDR1 SNHLY, CDR2 FYNNEI. V was shortened by 4 bases and J by 6 bases, with 12 bases between the two germline ends. The CDR3 totals 13 residues. Regarding this clone: Its antigen is not known.

The receptor's source is a human donor in good health. The specimen was PBMCs. V and J are TRBV2 and TRBJ1-2, with a weak D call TRBD1 (5 bases). CDR3 protein: CASSVRTSDGYTF. Here the CDR3 DNA reads TGTGCCAGCAGTGTTAGGACATCCGATGGCTACACCTTC.